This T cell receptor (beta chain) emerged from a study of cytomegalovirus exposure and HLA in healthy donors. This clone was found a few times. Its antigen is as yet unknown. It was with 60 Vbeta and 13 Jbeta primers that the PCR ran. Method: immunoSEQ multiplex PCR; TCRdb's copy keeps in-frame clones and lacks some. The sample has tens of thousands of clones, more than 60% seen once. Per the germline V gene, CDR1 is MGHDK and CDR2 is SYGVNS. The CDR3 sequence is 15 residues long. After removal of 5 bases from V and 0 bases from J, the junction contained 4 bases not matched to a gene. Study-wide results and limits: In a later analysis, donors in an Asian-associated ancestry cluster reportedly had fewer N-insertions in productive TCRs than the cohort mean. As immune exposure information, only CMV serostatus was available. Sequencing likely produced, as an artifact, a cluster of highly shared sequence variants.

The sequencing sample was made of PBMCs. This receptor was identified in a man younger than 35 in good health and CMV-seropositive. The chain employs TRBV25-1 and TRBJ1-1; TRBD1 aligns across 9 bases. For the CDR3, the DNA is TGTGCCAGCAGTAATACAGGGGGCATGAACACTGAAGCTTTCTTT. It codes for CASSNTGGMNTEAFF.